The T cell receptor beta chain under discussion was sequenced for a study of OX40 agonist ivuxolimab in advanced cancers. Study-wide context: Ivuxolimab was a fully human IgG2 agonistic monoclonal antibody targeting the costimulatory receptor OX40 (CD134). Partial responses were achieved by three dose-escalation patients, of whom one had hepatocellular carcinoma and two had cutaneous melanoma. Intravenous ivuxolimab was administered to patients every 2 weeks at six dose levels: 0.01, 0.1, 0.3, 1.5, 3 and 10 mg/kg. Of the 50 to 55 dose-escalation patients, hepatocellular carcinoma was present in about 19, melanoma in some 15, renal cell carcinoma in 9 and head and neck cancer in 9. The point of sequencing TCRbeta in the periphery was to test whether ivuxolimab changed TCR sequence diversity and drove clonal T-cell expansion. The paper reports the monotherapy dose-escalation portion (N = 52 patients) of the phase I ivuxolimab trial. In the dose-escalation cohort, approximately 82% of patients were male, and the mean age was approximately 64 years, with a range of roughly 23 to 85. Patients were allowed to have had prior anti-PD-1, anti-PD-L1 or anti-CTLA-4 therapy, and around 40% of the dose-escalation patients had previously received checkpoint inhibitors. Findings and caveats that apply to the study as a whole: At doses of 0.1 to 3.0 mg/kg, clonal expansion of both CD4+ and CD8+ blood T cells was observed from baseline to week 6. In partial responders in the 0.1-3.0 mg/kg groups, normalized peripheral clonal expansion was found to be among the lowest, especially among CD8+ T cells. Low levels of normalized T-cell clonal expansion were also seen in some nonresponding patients. After ivuxolimab, more expanded clones were found on average in CD8+ T cells than in CD4+ T cells. Which antigens the clonally expanded peripheral T cells were specific for was not determined.

With respect to this clone: Its antigen specificity is not known. No quality values exist for individual bases; no much larger clone is one base distant.

The CDR3 has 14 amino acids, counting the end cysteine and phenylalanine. Of the read, only the CDR3 DNA is kept; its 42 bases are in frame from base 1. To sequence the TCRbeta CDR3 region, genomic DNA was isolated from the sorted cells. The immunoSEQ Assay was used to sequence the TCRbeta CDR3 regions. This is the immuneACCESS table as TCRdb keeps it, with only in-frame sequences that have V and J called. A part of the clones is gone; compared with another copy, unresolved V genes explain less than half, and the rest is unexplained. The sample table records around 67,000 clones; around 84% of these occur just once. Under 2.5% of the sample goes to the ten largest clones. The trial excluded patients who had a history of autoimmune disease or who were on systemic immunosuppression. Peripheral blood for TCR sequencing was drawn from every dose cohort at baseline, at cycle 4 day 1 and at cycle 7 day 1. The samples were taken from a phase I, first-in-human, multicenter, open-label dose-escalation trial of ivuxolimab. Adults with locally advanced or metastatic melanoma, renal cell carcinoma, hepatocellular carcinoma or head and neck squamous cell carcinoma were enrolled in the trial. Before TCR sequencing, CD4+ T cells and CD8+ T cells from peripheral blood were sorted into separate populations.

The sequence came from an adult with an advanced solid tumor such as melanoma, head and neck, liver or kidney cancer. The sequences come from CD4+ or CD8+ T cells sorted from blood, collected in a trial of the OX40 agonist ivuxolimab. The V and J segments used are TRBV1 and TRBJ2-1; the table assigns TRBD1, which was not confirmed against the DNA. TRBV1 has pseudogene status. The sequenced DNA is TGCACCAGCAGCCAAGGACAGGACGGGAATGAGCAGTTCTTC. The encoded protein is CTSSQGQDGNEQFF.